The clone carrying this TCR beta chain was found a few times. Its cognate antigen is unknown. Positive selection with magnetic beads achieved the isolation of CD4+ and CD8+ cells, followed by a flow cytometry check of purity. The sample originates from a study of somatic mutations in cytotoxic T cells in rheumatoid arthritis. Study-wide findings and caveats: Per patient, the largest CD8+ clone was found to exceed 20% of CD8+ cells in about an eighth of the 65 cases. Rheumatoid arthritis patients showed CD8+ clonality increasing with age, unlike healthy controls.

Sequencing used immunoSEQ multiplex PCR; TCRdb keeps in-frame clones, though not all of them. The repertoire includes under 15,000 clones, about 68% of them detected once, and 9% to 10% sits in the top ten. CDR1 and CDR2 from the germline V gene are ENHRY and SYGVKD. The CDR3 covers 15 residues. V lost 0 bases to trimming and J lost 4 bases; unmatched junction nucleotides: 4. This sequence originates from a man between 65 and 79 years old in good health. The gene calls are TRBV10-3 and TRBJ1-1, with TRBD1 identical over 8 bases. Sequences were obtained from CD8+ T cells sorted from blood. The CDR3 DNA follows: TGTGCCATCAGTGAGTCGGCAGGGGGCTCCACTGAAGCTTTCTTT. Its protein product is CAISESAGGSTEAFF.